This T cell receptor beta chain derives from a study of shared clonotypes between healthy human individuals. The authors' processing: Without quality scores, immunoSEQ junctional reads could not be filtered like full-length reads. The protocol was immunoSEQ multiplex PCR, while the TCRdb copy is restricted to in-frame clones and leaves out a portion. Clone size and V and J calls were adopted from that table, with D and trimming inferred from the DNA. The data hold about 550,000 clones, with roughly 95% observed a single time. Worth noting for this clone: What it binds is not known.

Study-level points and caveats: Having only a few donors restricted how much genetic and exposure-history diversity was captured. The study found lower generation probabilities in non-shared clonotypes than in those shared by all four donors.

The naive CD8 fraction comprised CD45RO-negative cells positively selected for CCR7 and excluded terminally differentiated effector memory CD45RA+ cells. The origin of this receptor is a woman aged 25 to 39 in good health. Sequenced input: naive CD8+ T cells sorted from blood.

CDR3 in DNA: TGTGCCAGCAGTTTATTGGCGGGAGCGGCTAATGAGCAGTTCTTC. Protein sequence: CASSLLAGAANEQFF. The chain couples TRBV28 to TRBJ2-1; 7 positions match TRBD2. Germline V gives CDR1 MDHEN, CDR2 SYDVKM. V lost 1 base and J lost 7; bases outside the gene matches: 7. This CDR3 has 15 residues.